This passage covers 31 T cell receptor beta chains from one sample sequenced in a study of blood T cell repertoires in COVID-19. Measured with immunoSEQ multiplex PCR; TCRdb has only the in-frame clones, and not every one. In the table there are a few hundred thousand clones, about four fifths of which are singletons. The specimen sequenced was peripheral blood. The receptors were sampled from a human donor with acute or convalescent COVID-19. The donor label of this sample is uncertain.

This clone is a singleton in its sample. Written as DNA, the CDR3 is TGTGCCAGCAGCCAAGGGGCCAGGGTTGGCGATTCACCCCTCCACTTT. Protein sequence: CASSQGARVGDSPLHF. The chain combines TRBV3-1 (or the pseudogene TRBV3-2) with TRBJ1-6; D perhaps matches TRBD1 (5 bases). Germline-derived CDR1 and CDR2 are LGHDT and YNNKEL (reference sequence). CDR3 length: 16 amino acids. Trimming shortened V by 1 base and J by 8 bases, and 15 bases separated the two germline ends.

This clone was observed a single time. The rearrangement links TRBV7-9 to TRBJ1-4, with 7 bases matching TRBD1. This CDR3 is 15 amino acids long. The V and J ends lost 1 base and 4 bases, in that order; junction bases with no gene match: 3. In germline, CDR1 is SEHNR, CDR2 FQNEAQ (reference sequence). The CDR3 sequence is CASSLGGQINEKLFF. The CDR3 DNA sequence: TGTGCCAGCAGCTTAGGGGGACAGATTAATGAAAAACTGTTTTTT. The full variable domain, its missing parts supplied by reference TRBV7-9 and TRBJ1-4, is DTGVSQNPRHKITKRGQNVTFRCDPISEHNRLYWYRQTLGQGPEFLTYFQNEAQLEKSRLLSDRFSAERPKGSFSTLEIQRTEQGDSAMYLCASSLGGQINEKLFFGSGTQLSVL.

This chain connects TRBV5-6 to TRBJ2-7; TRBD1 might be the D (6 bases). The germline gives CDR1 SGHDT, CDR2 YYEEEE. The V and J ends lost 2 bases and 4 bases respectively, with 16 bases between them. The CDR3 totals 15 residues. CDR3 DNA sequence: TGTGCCAGCAGCTTAGGTTCTGGACAGTTTTACGAGCAGTACTTC. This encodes CASSLGSGQFYEQYF.

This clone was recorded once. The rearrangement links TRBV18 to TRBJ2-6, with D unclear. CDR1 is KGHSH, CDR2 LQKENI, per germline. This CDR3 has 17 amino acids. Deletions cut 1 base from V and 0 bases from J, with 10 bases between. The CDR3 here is CASSPRPQSSGANVLTF. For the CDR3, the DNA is TGTGCCAGCTCACCACGTCCCCAGTCCTCTGGGGCCAACGTCCTGACTTTC.

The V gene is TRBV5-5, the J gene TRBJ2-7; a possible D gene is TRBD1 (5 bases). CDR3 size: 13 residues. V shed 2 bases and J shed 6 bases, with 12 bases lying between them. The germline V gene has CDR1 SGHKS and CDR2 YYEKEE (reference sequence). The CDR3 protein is CASSLGVFGEQYF. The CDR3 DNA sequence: TGTGCCAGCAGCTTAGGGGTGTTTGGCGAGCAGTACTTC.

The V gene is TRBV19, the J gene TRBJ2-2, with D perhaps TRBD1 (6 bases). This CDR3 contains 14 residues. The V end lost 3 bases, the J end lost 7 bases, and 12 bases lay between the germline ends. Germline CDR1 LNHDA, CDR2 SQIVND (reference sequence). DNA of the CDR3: TGTGCCAGTAGTATTACACTGGACAGCGGGGAGCTGTTTTTT. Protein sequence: CASSITLDSGELFF.

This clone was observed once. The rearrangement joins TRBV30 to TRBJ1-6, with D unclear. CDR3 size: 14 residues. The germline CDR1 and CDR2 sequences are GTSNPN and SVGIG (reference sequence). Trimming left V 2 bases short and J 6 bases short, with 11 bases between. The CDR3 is CAWSLSTPNSPLHF. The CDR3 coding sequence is TGTGCCTGGAGTCTTAGTACGCCTAATTCACCCCTCCACTTT.

CDR3 sequence reads: CASSELAGGPNEQFF. The CDR3 DNA reads as TGTGCCAGCAGTGAACTAGCGGGGGGGCCCAATGAGCAGTTCTTC. The chain couples TRBV6-1 to TRBJ2-1; the match to TRBD2 covers 12 bases. J was trimmed by 6 bases and V by 2 bases; bases with no gene match: 2. The CDR3 runs 15 residues. The germline V gene has CDR1 MNHNS and CDR2 SASEGT.

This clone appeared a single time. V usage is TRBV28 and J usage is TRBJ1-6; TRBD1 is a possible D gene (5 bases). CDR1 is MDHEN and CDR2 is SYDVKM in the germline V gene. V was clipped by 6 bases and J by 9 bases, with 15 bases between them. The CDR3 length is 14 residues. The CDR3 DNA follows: TGTGCCAGCAGCTTCAGGGATCCCGGTTCACCCCTCCACTTT. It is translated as CASSFRDPGSPLHF.

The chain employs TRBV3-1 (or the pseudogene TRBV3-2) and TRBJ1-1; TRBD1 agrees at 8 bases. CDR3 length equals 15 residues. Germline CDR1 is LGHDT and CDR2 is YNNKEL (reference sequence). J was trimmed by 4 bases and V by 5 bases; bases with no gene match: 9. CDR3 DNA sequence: TGTGCCAGCAGCACCTCGACAGGGGCTGTCACTGAAGCTTTCTTT. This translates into CASSTSTGAVTEAFF.

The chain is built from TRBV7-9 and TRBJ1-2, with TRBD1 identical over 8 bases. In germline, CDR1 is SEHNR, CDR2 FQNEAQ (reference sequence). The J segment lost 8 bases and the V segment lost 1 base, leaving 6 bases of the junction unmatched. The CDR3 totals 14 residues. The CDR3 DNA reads TGTGCCAGCAGCTTAGGGGACAGGCCAGAAGGCTACACCTTC. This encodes CASSLGDRPEGYTF.

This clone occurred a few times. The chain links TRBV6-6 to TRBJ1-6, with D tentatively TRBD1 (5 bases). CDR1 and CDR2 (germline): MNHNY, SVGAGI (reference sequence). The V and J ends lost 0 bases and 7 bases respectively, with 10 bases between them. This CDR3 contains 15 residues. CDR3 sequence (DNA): TGTGCCAGCAGTTACTCGCAGGGCTCAAATTCACCCCTCCACTTT. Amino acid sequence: CASSYSQGSNSPLHF.

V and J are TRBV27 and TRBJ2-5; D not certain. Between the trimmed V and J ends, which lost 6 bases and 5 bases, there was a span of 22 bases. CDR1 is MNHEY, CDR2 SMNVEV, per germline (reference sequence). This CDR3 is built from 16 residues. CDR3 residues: CASSRIPAMEWETQYF. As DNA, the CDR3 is TGTGCCAGCAGCCGTATCCCCGCGATGGAGTGGGAGACCCAGTACTTC.

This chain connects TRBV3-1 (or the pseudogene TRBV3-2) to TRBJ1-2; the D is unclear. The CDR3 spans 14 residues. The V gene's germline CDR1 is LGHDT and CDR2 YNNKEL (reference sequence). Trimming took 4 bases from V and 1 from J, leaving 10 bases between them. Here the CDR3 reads CASSPPRFNYGYTF. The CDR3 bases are TGTGCCAGCAGCCCCCCCAGGTTTAACTATGGCTACACCTTC.

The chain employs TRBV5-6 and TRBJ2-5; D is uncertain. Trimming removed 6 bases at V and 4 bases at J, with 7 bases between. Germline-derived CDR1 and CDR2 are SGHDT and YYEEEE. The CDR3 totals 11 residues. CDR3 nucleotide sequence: TGTGCCAGCACCCGAGGAGAGACCCAGTACTTC. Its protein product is CASTRGETQYF.

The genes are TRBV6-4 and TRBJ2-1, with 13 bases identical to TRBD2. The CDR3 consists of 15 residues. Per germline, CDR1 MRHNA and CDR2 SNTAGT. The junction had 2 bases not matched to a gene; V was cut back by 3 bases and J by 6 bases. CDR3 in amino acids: CASSELAGGGNEQFF. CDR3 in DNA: TGTGCCAGCAGTGAACTAGCGGGAGGGGGCAATGAGCAGTTCTTC.

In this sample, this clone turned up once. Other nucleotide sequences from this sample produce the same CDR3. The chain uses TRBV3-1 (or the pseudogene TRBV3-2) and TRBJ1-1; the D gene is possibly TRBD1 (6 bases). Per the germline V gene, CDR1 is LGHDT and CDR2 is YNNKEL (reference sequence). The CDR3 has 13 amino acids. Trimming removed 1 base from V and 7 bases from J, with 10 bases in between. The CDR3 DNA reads TGTGCCAGCAGCCAAGTAGGGGGTGGTGAAGCTTTCTTT. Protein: CASSQVGGGEAFF.

CDR3 nucleotide sequence: TGCGCCAGCAGCCAATGGGAGCGGGTTGAGTCACCCCTCCACTTT. Translated, it gives CASSQWERVESPLHF. The chain has TRBV4-1 and TRBJ1-6; D not certain. V lost 2 bases and J lost 10, with 15 bases in between. The germline gives CDR1 MGHRA, CDR2 YSYEKL. The CDR3 has 15 residues.

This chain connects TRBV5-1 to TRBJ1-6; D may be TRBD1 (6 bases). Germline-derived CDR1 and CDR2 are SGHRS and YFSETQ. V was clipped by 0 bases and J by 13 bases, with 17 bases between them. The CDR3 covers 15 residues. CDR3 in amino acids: CASSLEGGAVSPLHF. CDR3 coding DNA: TGCGCCAGCAGCTTGGAGGGGGGGGCAGTTTCGCCCCTCCACTTT.

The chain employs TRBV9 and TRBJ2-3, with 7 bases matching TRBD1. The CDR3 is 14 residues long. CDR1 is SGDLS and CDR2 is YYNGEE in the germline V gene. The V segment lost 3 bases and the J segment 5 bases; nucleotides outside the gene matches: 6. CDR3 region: CASSGGQMLDTQYF. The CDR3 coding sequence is TGTGCCAGCAGCGGGGGACAGATGTTAGATACGCAGTATTTT.

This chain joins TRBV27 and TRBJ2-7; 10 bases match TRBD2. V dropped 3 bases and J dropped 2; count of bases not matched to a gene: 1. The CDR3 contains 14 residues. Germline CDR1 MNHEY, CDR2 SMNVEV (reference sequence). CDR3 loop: CASSFLAGAYEQYF. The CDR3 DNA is TGTGCCAGCAGTTTCCTAGCGGGGGCCTACGAGCAGTACTTC.

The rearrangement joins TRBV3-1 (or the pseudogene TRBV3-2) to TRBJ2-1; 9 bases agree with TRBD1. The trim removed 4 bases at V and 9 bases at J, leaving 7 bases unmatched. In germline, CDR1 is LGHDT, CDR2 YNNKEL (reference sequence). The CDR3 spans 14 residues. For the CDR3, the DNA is TGTGCCAGCAGCCTTACAGGGGGCAGGGGTGAGCAGTTCTTC. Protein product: CASSLTGGRGEQFF.

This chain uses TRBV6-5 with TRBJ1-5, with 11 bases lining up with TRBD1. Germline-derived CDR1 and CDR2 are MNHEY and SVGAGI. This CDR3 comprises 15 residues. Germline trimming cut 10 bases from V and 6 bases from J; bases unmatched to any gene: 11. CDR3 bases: TGTGCCACCGGTCGGACAGGGGGCTTCCCTCAGCCCCAGCATTTT. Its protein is CATGRTGGFPQPQHF.

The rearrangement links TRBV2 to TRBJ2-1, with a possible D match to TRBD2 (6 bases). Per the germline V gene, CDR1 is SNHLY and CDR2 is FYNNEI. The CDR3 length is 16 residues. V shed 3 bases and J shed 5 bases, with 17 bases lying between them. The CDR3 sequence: CASSDYGGRRDNEQFF. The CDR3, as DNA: TGTGCCAGCAGTGATTATGGTGGGCGGAGGGACAATGAGCAGTTCTTC.

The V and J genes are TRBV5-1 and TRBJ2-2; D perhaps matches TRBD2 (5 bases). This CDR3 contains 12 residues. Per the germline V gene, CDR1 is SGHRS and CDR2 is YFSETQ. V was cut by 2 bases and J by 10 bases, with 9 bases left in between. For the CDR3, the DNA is TGCGCCAGCAGCTTTGAGGGTCCGGAGCTGTTTTTT. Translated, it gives CASSFEGPELFF.

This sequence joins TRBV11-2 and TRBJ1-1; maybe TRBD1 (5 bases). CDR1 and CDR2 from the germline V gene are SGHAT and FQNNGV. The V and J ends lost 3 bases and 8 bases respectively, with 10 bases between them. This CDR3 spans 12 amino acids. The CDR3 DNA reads TGTGCCAGCAGCTTTAGGGGCCGCGAAGCTTTCTTT. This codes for CASSFRGREAFF.

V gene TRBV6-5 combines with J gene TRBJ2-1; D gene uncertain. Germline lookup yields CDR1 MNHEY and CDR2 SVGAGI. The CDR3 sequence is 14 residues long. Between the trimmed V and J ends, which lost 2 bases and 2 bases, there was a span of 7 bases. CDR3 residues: CASSYGRAYNEQFF. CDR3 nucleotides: TGTGCCAGCAGTTACGGCCGGGCCTACAATGAGCAGTTCTTC.

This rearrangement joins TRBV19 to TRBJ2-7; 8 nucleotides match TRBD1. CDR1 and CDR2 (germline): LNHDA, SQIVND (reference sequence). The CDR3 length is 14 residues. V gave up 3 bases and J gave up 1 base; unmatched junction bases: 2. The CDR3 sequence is CASSIGQGSYEQYF. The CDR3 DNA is TGTGCCAGTAGTATCGGACAGGGTTCCTACGAGCAGTACTTC.

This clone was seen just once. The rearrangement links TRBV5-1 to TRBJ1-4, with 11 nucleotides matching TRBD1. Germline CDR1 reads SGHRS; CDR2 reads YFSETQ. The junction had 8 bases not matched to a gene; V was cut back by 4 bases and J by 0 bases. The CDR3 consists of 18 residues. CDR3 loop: CASSGRGGQGATNEKLFF. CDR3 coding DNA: TGCGCCAGCAGCGGACGAGGGGGACAGGGGGCAACTAATGAAAAACTGTTTTTT.

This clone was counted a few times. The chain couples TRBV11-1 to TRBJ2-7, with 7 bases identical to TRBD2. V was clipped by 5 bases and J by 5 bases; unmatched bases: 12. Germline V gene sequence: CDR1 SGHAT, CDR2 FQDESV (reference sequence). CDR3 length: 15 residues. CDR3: CASSPWGGESNEQYF. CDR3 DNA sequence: TGTGCCAGCAGCCCCTGGGGAGGGGAATCGAACGAGCAGTACTTC.

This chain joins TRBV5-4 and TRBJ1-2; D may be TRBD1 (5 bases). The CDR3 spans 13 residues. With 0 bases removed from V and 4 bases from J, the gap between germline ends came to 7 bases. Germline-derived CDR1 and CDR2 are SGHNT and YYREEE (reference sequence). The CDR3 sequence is CASSLGQSYGYTF. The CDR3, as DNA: TGTGCCAGCAGCTTGGGACAGTCCTATGGCTACACCTTC. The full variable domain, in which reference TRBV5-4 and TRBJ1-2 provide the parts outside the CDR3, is ETGVTQSPTHLIKTRGQQVTLRCSSQSGHNTVSWYQQALGQGPQFIFQYYREEENGRGNFPPRFSGLQFPNYSSELNVNALELDDSALYLCASSLGQSYGYTFGSGTRLTVV.